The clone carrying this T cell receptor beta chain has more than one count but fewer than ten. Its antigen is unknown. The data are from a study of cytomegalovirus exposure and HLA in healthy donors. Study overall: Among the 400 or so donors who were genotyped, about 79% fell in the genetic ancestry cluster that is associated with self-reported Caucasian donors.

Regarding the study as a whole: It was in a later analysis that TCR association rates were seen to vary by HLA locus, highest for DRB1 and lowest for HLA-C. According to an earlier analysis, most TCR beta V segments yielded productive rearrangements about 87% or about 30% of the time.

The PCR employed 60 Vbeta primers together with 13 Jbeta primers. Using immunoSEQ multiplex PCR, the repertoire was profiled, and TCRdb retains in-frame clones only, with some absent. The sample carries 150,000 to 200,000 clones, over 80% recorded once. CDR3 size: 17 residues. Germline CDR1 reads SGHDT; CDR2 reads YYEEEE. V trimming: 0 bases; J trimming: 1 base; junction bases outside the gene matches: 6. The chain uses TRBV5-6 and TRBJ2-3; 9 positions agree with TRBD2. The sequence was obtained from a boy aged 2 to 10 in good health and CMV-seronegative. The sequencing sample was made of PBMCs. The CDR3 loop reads CASSLGASGKRTDTQYF. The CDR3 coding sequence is TGTGCCAGCAGCTTGGGAGCTAGCGGGAAACGCACAGATACGCAGTATTTT.